The 14 T cell receptor beta chains presented below share a single source sample, sequenced in a study of blood T cells in healthy people across ages. A J-beta primer mix and a sample-barcoded 5' primer were used in a second PCR of about 7 to 11 cycles. MiXCR was run by TCRdb on the 5' RACE reads, yielding one entry per CDR3 protein. This table holds some 1.7 million distinct CDR3 sequences, about 30% found once. Sequencing input: blood. All receptors derive from a woman in her 30s in good health.

In its sample, this clonotype was seen a few times. V and J are TRBV5-1 and TRBJ2-3; D gene unclear. Germline values: CDR1 SGHRS, CDR2 YFSETQ. The CDR3 is made up of 14 amino acids. V was pared by 4 bases and J by 1 base, with 10 bases between. The CDR3 sequence is CASSADPGTDTQYF. CDR3 in DNA: TGCGCCAGCAGCGCGGACCCCGGCACAGATACGCAGTATTTT.

This clonotype occurred a few times. V is TRBV5-1 and J is TRBJ2-5; TRBD2 matches at 10 bases. This CDR3 contains 15 residues. The V gene's germline CDR1 is SGHRS and CDR2 YFSETQ. J gave up 5 bases and V 7 bases, and 11 bases lay outside the gene matches. This chain's CDR3 is CASGSIAGGEETQYF. DNA for the CDR3: TGCGCCAGCGGATCCATAGCGGGGGGAGAGGAGACCCAGTACTTC.

The chain links TRBV7-9 to TRBJ2-1, with 8 bases fitting TRBD2. The J call could be wrong; TRBJ2-7 is a better fit for the DNA end. The CDR3 is 16 residues long. CDR1 SEHNR and CDR2 FQNEAQ come from the germline V gene (reference sequence). The CDR3 here is CASSSTSGTSYNEQYF. The CDR3 nucleotides read TGTGCCAGCAGCTCCACTAGCGGAACTTCCTACAATGAGCAGTACTTC.

J is TRBJ1-2 and V is TRBV28; 7 positions match TRBD1. V was clipped by 7 bases and J by 8 bases; unmatched bases: 7. This CDR3 has 12 residues. Germline lookup yields CDR1 MDHEN and CDR2 SYDVKM. CDR3 amino acids: CASTQGGEGYTF. The CDR3 region has the DNA TGTGCCAGCACTCAGGGGGGGGAAGGCTACACCTTC.

This clonotype turned up a few times. This chain links TRBV12-3 or TRBV12-4 with TRBJ2-5, with D perhaps being TRBD1 or TRBD2 (5 bases each). Deletions cut 7 bases from V and 11 bases from J, with 17 bases between. The CDR3 has 12 residues. In nucleotides, the CDR3 is TGTGCCAGCACCCGACTGTTGGGGGAGCAGTACTTC. Its translation: CASTRLLGEQYF.

The V and J genes are TRBV6-6 and TRBJ1-2; D possibly corresponds to TRBD1 (5 bases). Germline V gene lookup returns CDR1 MNHNY and CDR2 SVGAGI (reference sequence). The CDR3 covers 14 residues. Trimming cost V 10 bases and J 3 bases, with 18 bases left between them. CDR3 amino acids: CATSYRWKDYGYTF. Written as DNA, the CDR3 is TGTGCCACCTCATACAGGTGGAAAGACTATGGCTACACCTTC.

The rearrangement links TRBV20-1 to TRBJ1-2; D unclear. The CDR3 is 14 residues long. Trimming left V 5 bases short and J 5 bases short, with 18 bases between. Looked up from germline, CDR1 is DFQATT and CDR2 is SNEGSKA (reference sequence). Here the CDR3 DNA reads TGCAGTGCTCGTACAACCCTAGAGAAGTATGGCTACACCTTC. Protein: CSARTTLEKYGYTF.

This sequence joins TRBV6-2 or TRBV6-3 and TRBJ2-2; weak D call: TRBD1 (5 bases). The germline V and J ends were trimmed by 2 bases and 6 bases, with 13 bases remaining between them. The length of the CDR3 is 15 residues. Per the germline V gene, CDR1 is MNHEY and CDR2 is SVGEGT. This CDR3 is CASSYNRKGAGELFF. As DNA, the CDR3 is TGTGCCAGCAGTTACAACAGGAAAGGGGCCGGGGAGCTGTTTTTT.

The gene calls are TRBV29-1 and TRBJ2-5; TRBD1 agrees at 9 bases. J lost 4 bases, V lost 3 bases, and 3 bases had no gene match. Germline values: CDR1 SQVTM, CDR2 ANQGSEA. The CDR3 length is 13 residues. The CDR3 nucleotides are TGCAGCGTTGAGGTGACAGGGGGAGAGACCCAGTACTTC. Encoded protein: CSVEVTGGETQYF.

This clonotype was seen ten or more times. V usage is TRBV14 and J usage is TRBJ2-5; 8 bases match TRBD2. CDR3 length: 14 residues. The V gene end was trimmed by 3 bases and the J gene end by 5 bases; junction bases not matched to a gene: 5. Germline V gives CDR1 SGHDN, CDR2 FVKESK. This chain's CDR3 is CASSHYGGDETQYF. Here the CDR3 DNA reads TGTGCCAGCAGCCATTACGGGGGGGATGAGACCCAGTACTTC.

The sample holds a few counts of this clonotype. The genes are TRBV20-1 and TRBJ2-4; 13 bases match TRBD2. The CDR3 is made up of 15 amino acids. J was trimmed by 8 bases and V by 0 bases; bases with no gene match: 4. In germline, CDR1 is DFQATT, CDR2 SNEGSKA (reference sequence). CDR3 protein: CSARDRTSGSDIQYF. The CDR3 DNA sequence: TGCAGTGCTAGAGATAGGACTAGCGGGAGTGACATTCAGTACTTC.

This clonotype occurred many times. The chain employs TRBV27 and TRBJ2-7, with 9 nucleotides matching TRBD1. The trim removed 0 bases at V and 3 bases at J, leaving 3 bases unmatched. Germline V lookup: CDR1 MNHEY, CDR2 SMNVEV (reference sequence). The CDR3 runs 15 residues. CDR3 sequence: CASSLSGTGFYEQYF. The DNA of the CDR3 is TGTGCCAGCAGTTTATCTGGGACAGGGTTCTACGAGCAGTACTTC.

This clonotype was recorded many times. The rearrangement joins TRBV29-1 to TRBJ1-2, with 8 bases identical to TRBD1. The CDR3 has 15 residues. J lost 4 bases, V lost 4 bases, and 11 bases had no gene match. Germline CDR1 and CDR2: SQVTM and ANQGSEA. The DNA of the CDR3 is TGCAGCGTTGTACGCCCCAGGGGGCGCGGCTATGGCTACACCTTC. Translating gives CSVVRPRGRGYGYTF.

This clonotype came up many times. V and J are TRBV20-1 and TRBJ2-1; 8 nucleotides agree with TRBD2. V dropped 3 bases and J dropped 2; count of bases not matched to a gene: 12. The CDR3 runs 17 residues. Germline V CDR1 and CDR2: DFQATT, SNEGSKA (reference sequence). CDR3 coding DNA: TGCAGTGCTAGCGGGCTCAGCGGGAGAAACCCCTACAATGAGCAGTTCTTC. Amino acid sequence: CSASGLSGRNPYNEQFF.